A single sample gave rise to the 3 T cell receptor beta chains below, sequenced in a study of identical twins. TCRdb reprocessed the 5' RACE reads via MiXCR and lists one record per CDR3 protein. This sample has 250,000 to 350,000 distinct CDR3 sequences, with approximately 8% found just once. This same sample was also taken into another study, of yellow fever vaccine responses in identical twins.

Sequences were obtained from memory (CD45RO+) T cells sorted from blood. The receptors were sampled from a woman younger than 35 in good health.

The genes are TRBV5-1 and TRBJ2-5, with 12 bases matching TRBD2. The trim removed 4 bases at V and 4 bases at J, leaving 8 bases unmatched. This CDR3 has 16 residues. Looked up from germline, CDR1 is SGHRS and CDR2 is YFSETQ. In DNA form, the CDR3 reads TGCGCCAGCAGCGAAAGCGGACTAGCGGGGTTAGAGACCCAGTACTTC. Its translation: CASSESGLAGLETQYF.

A few counts support this clonotype. The chain couples TRBV15 to TRBJ2-5; TRBD1 agrees at 11 bases. The CDR3 loop spans 15 amino acids. CDR1 LNHNV and CDR2 YYDKDF come from the germline V gene (reference sequence). V lost 3 bases and J lost 5; bases outside the gene matches: 5. The CDR3 protein is CATSSGQGASETQYF. The CDR3 region has the DNA TGTGCCACCAGCAGTGGACAGGGGGCATCGGAGACCCAGTACTTC.

This clonotype was recorded at least ten times. V usage is TRBV7-8 and J usage is TRBJ1-5; 8 bases map to TRBD1. Germline V gives CDR1 SGHVS, CDR2 FQNEAQ. This CDR3 region has 16 residues. Trimming removed 3 bases from V and 2 bases from J; junction bases left unmatched: 6. CDR3 amino acids: CASSFGQGGGNQPQHF. The CDR3 DNA reads as TGTGCCAGCAGCTTTGGACAGGGAGGCGGCAATCAGCCCCAGCATTTT.